Listed here are 14 T cell receptor beta chains from one sample, sequenced in a study of T cells after yellow fever vaccination. One entry per CDR3 protein results from TCRdb running MiXCR on the 5' RACE reads. There are about 310,000 distinct CDR3 sequences in the sample; 3% to 4.5% occur only once, and around 20% lies in the top ten. The source was PBMCs, collected on the day of the yellow fever booster vaccination. These TCRs come from a man aged 18 to 29 who received the YFV17D yellow fever vaccine.

The sample holds many counts of this clonotype. This chain joins TRBV4-1 and TRBJ2-3; D uncertain. This CDR3 contains 17 residues. CDR1 is MGHRA, CDR2 YSYEKL, per germline. V lost 3 bases to trimming and J lost 5 bases, with 21 bases between them. CDR3 residues: CASSQHPYGVSGDTQYF. The CDR3, as DNA: TGCGCCAGCAGCCAGCACCCTTACGGAGTCTCGGGAGATACGCAGTATTTT.

The rearrangement joins TRBV12-3 or TRBV12-4 to TRBJ1-4; no reliable D call. CDR3 length: 13 amino acids. The V end was cut by 1 base, the J end by 12 bases, with 12 bases between. The CDR3 spells CASSLGSWVELFF. CDR3 sequence (DNA): TGTGCCAGCAGTTTAGGGTCGTGGGTGGAACTGTTTTTT.

This clonotype was seen many times. The genes are TRBV4-1 and TRBJ2-3; D ambiguous. The germline V and J ends were trimmed by 0 bases and 8 bases, with 9 bases remaining between them. The germline V gene has CDR1 MGHRA and CDR2 YSYEKL. The CDR3 has 13 residues. DNA of the CDR3: TGCGCCAGCAGCCAAGAGGTGCGAGGTACGCAGTATTTT. It translates to CASSQEVRGTQYF.

This clonotype was seen a few times. The chain couples TRBV4-1 to TRBJ1-4; D is perhaps TRBD1 (5 bases). From germline, CDR1 is MGHRA and CDR2 YSYEKL. CDR3 length equals 15 residues. V was shortened by 1 base and J by 3 bases, with 9 bases between the two germline ends. The CDR3 nucleotides read TGCGCCAGCAGCCAAGGCGGGGCGGCTAATGAAAAACTGTTTTTT. It yields the protein CASSQGGAANEKLFF.

The CDR3 sequence is CASSHMGNSPLHF. DNA of the CDR3: TGTGCCAGCAGCCACATGGGGAATTCACCCCTCCACTTT. This chain links TRBV16 with TRBJ1-6; D unclear. Germline V lookup: CDR1 KGHSY, CDR2 FQNENV. This CDR3 has 13 residues. Trimming shortened V by 3 bases and J by 7 bases, and 7 bases separated the two germline ends.

This clonotype was seen repeatedly, ten times or more. The V and J genes are TRBV12-5 and TRBJ2-7, with D tentatively TRBD1 or TRBD2 (5 bases each). This CDR3 is 15 amino acids long. Trimming pared 4 bases from V and 0 bases from J, leaving 13 bases between. The germline CDR1 and CDR2 sequences are LGHNT and FRNRAP. As DNA, the CDR3 is TGTGCTAGTGGTTCCCCCGGGGCGAGCTCCTACGAGCAGTACTTC. It specifies CASGSPGASSYEQYF.

This clonotype came up a few times. The V call is TRBV5-4, the J call TRBJ1-2, with D uncertain. V was shortened by 0 bases and J by 1 base, with 1 base between the two germline ends. This CDR3 comprises 12 residues. CDR1 SGHNT and CDR2 YYREEE come from the germline V gene (reference sequence). CDR3 amino acids: CASSLDNYGYTF. The CDR3 DNA is TGTGCCAGCAGCTTGGATAACTATGGCTACACCTTC.

This clonotype was seen a few times. This chain joins TRBV7-2 and TRBJ2-3; possibly TRBD1 or TRBD2 for D (6 bases each). Germline V lookup: CDR1 SGHTA, CDR2 FQGNSA. Trimming shortened V by 5 bases and J by 3 bases, and 21 bases separated the two germline ends. The CDR3 has 17 amino acids. CDR3 amino acids: CASSIGLEGGGTDTQYF. The CDR3 DNA reads as TGTGCCAGCAGCATAGGCCTGGAGGGGGGTGGGACAGATACGCAGTATTTT.

This clonotype was observed a handful of times. J is TRBJ2-7 and V is TRBV14; 7 bases are shared with TRBD2. The CDR3 length is 14 residues. Trimming removed 4 bases from V and 3 bases from J; junction bases left unmatched: 6. Germline lookup yields CDR1 SGHDN and CDR2 FVKESK. The CDR3 region is CASSRQAGFYEQYF. Here the CDR3 DNA reads TGTGCCAGCAGCCGTCAAGCGGGGTTCTACGAGCAGTACTTC.

This chain joins TRBV19 and TRBJ2-5, with no clear D. Germline CDR1 and CDR2: LNHDA and SQIVND (reference sequence). V lost 3 bases and J 7 bases, leaving 15 bases between the germline ends. The CDR3 sequence is 14 residues long. The CDR3 protein is CASSMDEGPGTQYF. DNA of the CDR3: TGTGCCAGTAGTATGGACGAAGGGCCAGGGACCCAGTACTTC.

This clonotype was picked up a small number of times. The genes are TRBV5-1 and TRBJ2-1; TRBD1 aligns across 9 bases. CDR1 is SGHRS and CDR2 is YFSETQ in the germline V gene. Losses at the gene ends were 2 bases for V and 8 bases for J; bases not matched to a gene: 8. The CDR3 sequence is 15 residues long. The chain's CDR3 is CASSLRQGVDYEQFF. The DNA of the CDR3 is TGCGCCAGCAGCTTACGACAGGGGGTCGACTATGAGCAGTTCTTC.

In its sample, this clonotype was seen many times. The gene calls are TRBV6-2 or TRBV6-3 and TRBJ2-5, with a possible D match to TRBD2 (5 bases). The CDR3 contains 13 residues. Trimming shortened V by 6 bases and J by 5 bases, and 13 bases separated the two germline ends. Germline CDR1 is MNHEY and CDR2 is SVGEGT. The CDR3 region is CASRPWTEETQYF. The CDR3 DNA follows: TGTGCCAGCAGACCGTGGACTGAGGAGACCCAGTACTTC.

This clonotype was observed a few times. V gene TRBV20-1 combines with J gene TRBJ2-3; perhaps TRBD2 as D (5 bases). Germline assignment: CDR1 DFQATT and CDR2 SNEGSKA (reference sequence). The ends were cut back, 0 bases at V and 0 bases at J, with 7 bases in the middle. This CDR3 region has 14 residues. CDR3 protein: CSARDPGSTDTQYF. The CDR3 DNA follows: TGCAGTGCTAGAGACCCGGGGAGCACAGATACGCAGTATTTT.

This clonotype was seen ten or more times. The V call is TRBV5-1, the J call TRBJ1-1; 7 bases match TRBD1. V shed 4 bases and J 4 bases; nucleotides not matched to a gene: 4. From germline, CDR1 is SGHRS and CDR2 YFSETQ. CDR3 size: 13 residues. CDR3 in DNA: TGCGCCAGCAGCAGGGGGCTTAGCACTGAAGCTTTCTTT. It specifies CASSRGLSTEAFF.